The entry below gives a single T cell receptor beta chain sequence along with its context. Its target antigen remains unknown. The sample holds no much larger clone one base away, and base qualities are not on file. These data are taken from a study of cytomegalovirus exposure and HLA in healthy donors (dated by TCRdb to about 2017). About the investigation overall: In an earlier analysis of 550 to 750 of the donors, 250 to 350 Gb of sequence data and some 120 million unique TCR beta sequences from roughly 200 million T cells were reported. Besides the first cohort of 666 subjects, a separate validation cohort made up of 90 to 150 different subjects was used. Donor age, sex, ethnicity and CMV serostatus were compiled together with the repertoire data. The study aimed to test whether cataloging public T cell receptors could reveal signatures of past pathogen exposure. Four or five DR-DQ haplotypes were handled as single units for association and clustering because linkage in the cohort was strong. Among 300 to 450 genotyped donors of the cohort, an average of around 240,000 unique TCR beta nucleotide sequences were sequenced per donor, around 18% of them non-productive. A later genetic analysis took genome-wide SNP genotypes for about three fifths of the roughly 700 donors and used that subset as a discovery cohort. The later analysis used no new phenotypic data to find candidate immune exposures, relying instead on TCR beta sequences and their occurrence across donors. An earlier analysis of roughly 600 of the donors used high-throughput TCR beta sequencing to judge whether each TCR beta V gene segment behaved as functional or pseudogenic. A later analysis re-examined previously published TCR beta repertoires from 500 to 700 donors and added high-resolution HLA genotyping to investigate patterns of TCR occurrence. The study combined high-throughput TCR immunosequencing, statistical association of individual TCRs with disease status, and machine learning to predict cytomegalovirus infection status. Class I and class II HLA loci were covered by the typing at four-digit resolution. The T cell repertoires of under 750 subjects were profiled by immunosequencing and related to cytomegalovirus serostatus. All discovery cohort repertoires had been generated using a single sequencing platform. Typing coverage varied by locus: roughly 629-640 donors for A, B, C, DRB1 and DQB1; roughly 510 for DQA1; approximately 570 for DPA1; about 450 for DPB1. Roughly 300 gigabases of sequencing data and approximately 92 million unique TCR sequences made up an early release that covered approximately 650 HLA-typed donors. The genetic ancestry cluster associated with self-reported Caucasian donors included over 65% of the roughly 380 genotyped donors.

The cohort comprised some 700 healthy bone marrow donors. All cohort members were sampled while nominally healthy, although unrecorded immune exposures were likely present. The donor was CMV seropositive and belonged to the group of 270 or so seropositive cohort members. Every donor gave a peripheral blood sample, and the peripheral blood mononuclear cells from that sample were used for TCR beta sequencing. Genomic DNA extraction from the blood cell samples was performed with the Qiagen DNeasy Blood Extraction Kit. Points the paper makes about the study in general: Three of the identified cytomegalovirus-associated TCR beta chains were confirmed in vitro to be specific for cytomegalovirus antigens. In the study, around 150 TCR beta chains were listed as associated with cytomegalovirus. HLA typing was unavailable for some donors at each locus, so association tests used only the typed subset. In this cohort, only TCR beta chains were sequenced, and detectable features were limited by the absence of alpha or paired-chain data. According to a later analysis, TCR association rates differed among HLA loci, with DRB1 alleles showing the most associated TCRs and HLA-C alleles showing the fewest. Roughly 17 rarely observed V segments, including chromosome 9 orphons, were excluded from the earlier analysis of several hundred of the donors because counts were too low. A later analysis reported that several top co-occurrence clusters appeared linked to parvovirus B19, influenza, CMV and Epstein-Barr virus. A further reported finding was that TCR beta sequences accurately predicted the HLA-A and HLA-B alleles for most subjects in the first cohort. A cluster of highly shared sequence variants was judged likely to be a technical artifact of the sequencing pipeline. In a later analysis, HLA-associated TCR beta chains were found to be more clonally expanded and to have lower generation probabilities than equally common non-associated chains. A later analysis found that most CMV-associated TCR beta chains appeared HLA-restricted, with HLA associations seemingly driven largely by CMV exposure. An earlier analysis of approximately 530 of the donors showed that most TCR beta V segments appeared in productive rearrangements either about 87% or about 30% of the time, which broadly matched IMGT annotations. Compared with the approximately 720-donor mean, donors in an Asian-associated ancestry cluster had fewer N-insertions in productive TCRs, according to a later genetic analysis. A later analysis associated around 16,000 TCR beta sequences with specific HLA alleles at a false discovery rate of 0.05. For the cohort, immune exposure information was limited to CMV serostatus. Sequencing depth was assumed to be roughly uniform across donors in the presence/absence analyses, though that assumption may not hold. The classifier was reported to diagnose cytomegalovirus status with high specificity and sensitivity in both the original and validation cohorts. Correlated functional status among segregating V segments might be attributable to linkage disequilibrium, but an unknown experimental factor could not be ruled out. According to the authors, the approach could potentially be generalized to other disease states and immunological phenotypes. In a later genetic analysis, a missense DCLRE1C variant was associated with V-gene and J-gene trimming of TCR beta chains, and the association was replicated in an independent cohort. Assigning TCR associations to individual alleles was difficult when HLA alleles, especially DR and DQ, strongly co-occurred. Across donors, most TCR sequences were observed very rarely, whereas some public TCRs were present in many individuals.

Libraries were prepared through the immunoSEQ multiplex PCR assay. The multiplex PCR relied on a mix of 60 forward primers for TCR Vbeta segments and 13 reverse primers for TCR Jbeta segments. The CDR3 region of rearranged TCR beta genes was amplified from genomic DNA by a multiplex PCR assay. Amplified TCR beta libraries were sequenced as 87-base-pair reads on the Illumina HiSeq System. Regarding the original processing steps: In a later analysis, about 80 million unique TCR beta chains were counted across the 690 or so repertoires, and around 10 million of these chains were shared by at least two donors. A nearest-neighbor algorithm error-corrected the raw reads and collapsed the reads into unique sequences, merging closely related sequences to remove PCR and sequencing errors. CDR3 sequences were aligned to IMGT reference sequences to assign V, D and J gene segments. For a sequence to be retained, at least a six-nucleotide match to both a V gene segment and a J gene segment was required. Rearrangements were called productive when the CDR3 lacked stop codons and stayed in frame with V and J; all others were non-productive. CDR3 was defined by IMGT convention, running from the second conserved V-encoded cysteine to the conserved J-encoded phenylalanine. Sequences without an unambiguous match to a single V gene segment were excluded from the earlier analysis of 450 to 750 of the donors. In an earlier analysis of several hundred of the donors, V segments were called functional above 56.7% productive rearrangements and were called segregating when the between-donor standard deviation exceeded 5%. A statistical classification framework was developed to diagnose cytomegalovirus status using the catalog of TCR beta chain sequences. In a later analysis, V and J genes were assigned by comparing TCR nucleotide sequences against IMGT/GENE-DB human TR gene sequences. The TCRdist pipeline was used in a later analysis to assign CDR3 sequences and most-parsimonious VDJ recombination scenarios. In a later analysis, every TCR beta chain was defined by the combination of its CDR3 amino acid sequence and its V-gene family, and reads without a unique V-gene family were dropped. As a way to deal with suspected cross-contamination and a sequencing artifact, a later analysis dropped roughly 600 nucleotide sequences that were highly shared and had low generation probability. A later analysis calculated a clonal expansion index for each public chain from normalized within-repertoire ranks of inferred template counts. A later analysis computed generation probabilities with a VDJ recombination model fitted to out-of-frame rearrangements, and checked the results against IGoR. Hypergeometric tests were used in a later analysis to score TCR-TCR, TCR-HLA and TCR-CMV co-occurrence, with a repertoire-size bias correction applied to the TCR pairs. A later analysis estimated false discovery rates by permuting HLA or CMV assignments 20 times. In a later analysis, co-occurring TCRs were grouped using DBSCAN, and TCRdist sequence similarity was added for clustering within HLA-allele-positive subsets. Co-occurrence clustering excluded repertoires with fewer than 30,000 or more than 120,000 public chains, plus five with anomalous nucleotide sharing. TCRdb retrieved this table from immuneACCESS and kept in-frame rearrangements only. Not all clones are present; in checked studies, unresolved V genes account for under half, and no reason is known for the remainder. V, J and clone size are those of that table, while D and trimming were read from the DNA. The sample data list about 100,000 clones, and 65% to 85% of these were observed just once. Around 17% of the sample rests with the top ten.

The specimen was PBMCs. This receptor was obtained from a woman aged 60 to 75 in good health and CMV-seropositive.

The CDR3 reads CASRLQGPSSYGYTF. Here is the DNA: TGTGCCAGCAGATTACAGGGGCCCTCTTCCTATGGCTACACCTTC. The rearranged chain carries TRBV5-4 and TRBJ1-2, and TRBD1 aligns with 7 junction nucleotides. From cysteine to phenylalanine, the CDR3 is 15 amino acids long. Here the CDR3 DNA is all that survives: 45 bases in frame from base 1. From V the trimming removes 5 bases and from J it removes 4 bases, while the gene matches leave 11 bases of the junction unaccounted for. The germline V gene encodes CDR1 SGHNT and CDR2 YYREEE (reference sequence).